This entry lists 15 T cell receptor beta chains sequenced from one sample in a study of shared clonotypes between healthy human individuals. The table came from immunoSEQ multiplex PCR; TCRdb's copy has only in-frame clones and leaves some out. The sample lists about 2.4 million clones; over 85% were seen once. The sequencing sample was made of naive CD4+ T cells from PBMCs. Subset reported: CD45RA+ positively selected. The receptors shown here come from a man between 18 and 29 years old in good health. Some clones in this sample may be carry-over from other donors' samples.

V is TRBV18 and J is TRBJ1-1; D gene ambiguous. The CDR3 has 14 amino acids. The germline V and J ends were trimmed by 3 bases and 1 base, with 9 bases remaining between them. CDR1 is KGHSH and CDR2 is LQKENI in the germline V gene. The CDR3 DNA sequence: TGTGCCAGCTCACCTCCTAAGACGAACACTGAAGCTTTCTTT. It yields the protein CASSPPKTNTEAFF.

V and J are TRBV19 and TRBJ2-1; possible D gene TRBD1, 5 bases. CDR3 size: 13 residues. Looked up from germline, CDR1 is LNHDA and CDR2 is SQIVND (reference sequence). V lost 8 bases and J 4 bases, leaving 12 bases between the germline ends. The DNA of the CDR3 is TGTGCCAGTCTGGGGCGGAGATACAATGAGCAGTTCTTC. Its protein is CASLGRRYNEQFF.

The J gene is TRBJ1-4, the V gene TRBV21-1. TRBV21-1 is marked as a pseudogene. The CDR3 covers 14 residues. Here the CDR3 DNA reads TGTGCCAGCAGCATTGTCGGGAGAAATGAAAAACTGTTTTTT. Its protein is CASSIVGRNEKLFF.

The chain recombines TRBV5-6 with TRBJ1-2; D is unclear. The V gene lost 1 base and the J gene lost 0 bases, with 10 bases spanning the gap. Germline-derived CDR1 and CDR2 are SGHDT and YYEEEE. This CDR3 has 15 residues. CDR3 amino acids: CASSLSGRANYGYTF. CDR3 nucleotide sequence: TGTGCCAGCAGCTTGTCAGGACGAGCTAACTATGGCTACACCTTC.

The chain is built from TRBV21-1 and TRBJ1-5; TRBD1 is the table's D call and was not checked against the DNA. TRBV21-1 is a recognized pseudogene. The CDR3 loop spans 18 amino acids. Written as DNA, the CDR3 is TGTGCCAGCAGCAAAGAGAGCGGGACAGGGGCCCCCAATCAGCCCCAGCATTTT. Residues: CASSKESGTGAPNQPQHF.

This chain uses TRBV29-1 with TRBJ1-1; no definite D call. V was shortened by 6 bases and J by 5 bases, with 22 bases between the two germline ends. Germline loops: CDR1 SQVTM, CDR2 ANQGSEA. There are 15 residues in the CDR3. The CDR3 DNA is TGCAGCGTCCAAGGGCGAGGGTCCTCCGGGACTGAAGCTTTCTTT. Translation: CSVQGRGSSGTEAFF.

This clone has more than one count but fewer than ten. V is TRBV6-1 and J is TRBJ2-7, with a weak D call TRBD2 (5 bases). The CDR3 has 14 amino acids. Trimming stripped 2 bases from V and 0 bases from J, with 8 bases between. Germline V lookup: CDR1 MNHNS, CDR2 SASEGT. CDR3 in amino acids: CASSELGSSYEQYF. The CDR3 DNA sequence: TGTGCCAGCAGTGAATTGGGGAGCTCCTACGAGCAGTACTTC.

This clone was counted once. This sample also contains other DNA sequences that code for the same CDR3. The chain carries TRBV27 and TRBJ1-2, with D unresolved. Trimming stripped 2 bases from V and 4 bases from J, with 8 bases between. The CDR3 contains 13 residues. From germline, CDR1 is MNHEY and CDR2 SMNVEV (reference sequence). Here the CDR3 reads CASSLGASYGYTF. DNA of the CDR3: TGTGCCAGCAGTTTAGGCGCTAGCTATGGCTACACCTTC.

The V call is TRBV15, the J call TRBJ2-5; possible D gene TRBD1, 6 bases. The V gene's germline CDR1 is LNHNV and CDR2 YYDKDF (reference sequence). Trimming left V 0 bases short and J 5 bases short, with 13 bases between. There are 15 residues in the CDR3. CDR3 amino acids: CATSRDRQARETQYF. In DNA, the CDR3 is TGTGCCACCAGCAGAGACCGACAGGCCCGGGAGACCCAGTACTTC.

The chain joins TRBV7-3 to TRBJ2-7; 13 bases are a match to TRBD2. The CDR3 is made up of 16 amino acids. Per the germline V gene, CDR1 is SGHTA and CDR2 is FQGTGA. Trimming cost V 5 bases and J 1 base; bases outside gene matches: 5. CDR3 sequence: CASSPRLAGGSYEQYF. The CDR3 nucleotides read TGTGCCAGCAGCCCGAGACTAGCGGGAGGATCCTACGAGCAGTACTTC.

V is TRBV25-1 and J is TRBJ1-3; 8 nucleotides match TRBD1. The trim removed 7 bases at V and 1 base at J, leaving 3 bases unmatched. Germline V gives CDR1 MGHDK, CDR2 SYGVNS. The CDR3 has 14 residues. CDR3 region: CASKGQGSGNTIYF. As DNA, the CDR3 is TGTGCCAGCAAAGGACAGGGATCTGGAAACACCATATATTTT.

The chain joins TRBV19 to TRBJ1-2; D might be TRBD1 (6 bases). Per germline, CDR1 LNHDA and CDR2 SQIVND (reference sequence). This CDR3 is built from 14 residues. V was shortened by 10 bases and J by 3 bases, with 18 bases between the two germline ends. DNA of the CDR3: TGTGCCACCCACGACCCGGGGGCTGACTATGGCTACACCTTC. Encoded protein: CATHDPGADYGYTF.

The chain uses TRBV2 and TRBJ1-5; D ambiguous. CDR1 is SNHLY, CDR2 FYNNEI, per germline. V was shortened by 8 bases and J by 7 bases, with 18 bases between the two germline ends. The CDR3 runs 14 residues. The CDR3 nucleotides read TGTGCCAGCGGGAGGAGAGGGTCGGACCAGCCCCAGCATTTT. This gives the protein CASGRRGSDQPQHF.

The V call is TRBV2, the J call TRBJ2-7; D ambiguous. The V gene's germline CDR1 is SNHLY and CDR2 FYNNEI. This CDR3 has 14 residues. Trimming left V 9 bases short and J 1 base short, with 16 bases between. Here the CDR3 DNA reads TGTGCCAGGGCTCTGGGCAGGCCTTCCTACGAGCAGTACTTC. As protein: CARALGRPSYEQYF.

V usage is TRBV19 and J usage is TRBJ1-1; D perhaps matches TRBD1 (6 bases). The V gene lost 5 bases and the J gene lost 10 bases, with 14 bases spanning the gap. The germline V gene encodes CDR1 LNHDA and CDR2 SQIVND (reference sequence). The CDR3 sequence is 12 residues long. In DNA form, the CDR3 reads TGTGCCAGTAGTCTCCCACAGGGTAGAGCTTTCTTT. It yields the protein CASSLPQGRAFF. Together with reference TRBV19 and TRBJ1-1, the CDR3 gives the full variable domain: DGGITQSPKYLFRKEGQNVTLSCEQNLNHDAMYWYRQDPGQGLRLIYYSQIVNDFQKGDIAEGYSVSREKKESFPLTVTSAQKNPTAFYLCASSLPQGRAFFGQGTRLTVV.